The present T cell receptor beta chain was sequenced within a study of blood T cells in healthy people across ages. Next came a second PCR, run for about 6 to 12 cycles, which used a sample-barcoded 5' primer along with a J-beta primer mix. MiXCR, run by TCRdb on the 5' RACE reads, gives a single entry per CDR3 protein. The table lists about 640,000 distinct CDR3 sequences, less than 35% of them singletons. Many counts were recorded for this clonotype. Material for sequencing was blood. This clonotype was sampled from a woman of 80 years or more in good health.

CDR3 DNA: TGTGCCAGCAGCCCCCTTGGGGTTGCCTACGAGCAGTACTTC. Residues: CASSPLGVAYEQYF. The V and J genes are TRBV14 and TRBJ2-7; D not resolved. CDR1 is SGHDN, CDR2 FVKESK, per germline. Trimming shortened V by 4 bases and J by 2 bases, and 12 bases separated the two germline ends. The CDR3 has 14 residues. Full variable domain (rest looked up from reference TRBV14 and TRBJ2-7): EAGVTQFPSHSVIEKGQTVTLRCDPISGHDNLYWYRRVMGKEIKFLLHFVKESKQDESGMPNNRFLAERTGGTYSTLKVQPAELEDSGVYFCASSPLGVAYEQYFGPGTRLTVT.